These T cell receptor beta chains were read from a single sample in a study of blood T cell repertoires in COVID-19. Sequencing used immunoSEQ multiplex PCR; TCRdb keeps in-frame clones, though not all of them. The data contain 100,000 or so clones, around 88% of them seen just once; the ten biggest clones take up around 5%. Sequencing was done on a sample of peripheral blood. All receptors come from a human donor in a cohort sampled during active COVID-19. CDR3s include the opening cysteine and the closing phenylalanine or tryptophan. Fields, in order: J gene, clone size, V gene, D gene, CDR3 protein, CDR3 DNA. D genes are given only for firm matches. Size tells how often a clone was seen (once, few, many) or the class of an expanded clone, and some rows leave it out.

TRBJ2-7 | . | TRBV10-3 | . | CAIAGLSYEQYF | TGTGCCATCGCAGGCCTCTCCTACGAGCAGTACTTC
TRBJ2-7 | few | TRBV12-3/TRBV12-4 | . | CASRFASAYEQYF | TGTGCCAGCAGGTTCGCCTCGGCCTACGAGCAGTACTTC
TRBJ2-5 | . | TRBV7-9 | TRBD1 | CASNGQGQETQYF | TGTGCCAGCAATGGACAGGGGCAAGAGACCCAGTACTTC
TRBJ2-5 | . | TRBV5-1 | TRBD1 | CASSLTDRVTQYF | TGCGCCAGCAGCTTGACGGACAGGGTAACCCAGTACTTC
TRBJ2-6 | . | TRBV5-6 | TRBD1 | CASSGDRGDPSGANVLTF | TGTGCCAGCAGCGGAGACAGGGGCGATCCCTCTGGGGCCAACGTCCTGACTTTC
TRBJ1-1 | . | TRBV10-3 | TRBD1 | CAISRGRNTEAFF | TGTGCCATCAGCAGGGGGAGGAACACTGAAGCTTTCTTT
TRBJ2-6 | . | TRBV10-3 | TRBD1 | CAISGRDRENSGANVLTF | TGTGCCATCAGTGGCCGGGACAGGGAAAACTCTGGGGCCAACGTCCTGACTTTC
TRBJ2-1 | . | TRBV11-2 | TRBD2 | CASSPRTSGIFNNEQFF | TGTGCCAGCAGCCCGCGGACTAGCGGGATTTTTAACAATGAGCAGTTCTTC
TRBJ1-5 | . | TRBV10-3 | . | CAISEVDSRGPQHF | TGTGCCATCAGTGAGGTGGACTCACGTGGGCCCCAGCATTTT
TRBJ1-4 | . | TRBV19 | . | CASSTRGGLNEKLFF | TGTGCCAGTAGTACTCGAGGCGGGCTTAATGAAAAACTGTTTTTT
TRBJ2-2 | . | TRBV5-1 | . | CASSRGQQNTGELFF | TGCGCCAGCAGCCGAGGACAGCAGAACACCGGGGAGCTGTTTTTT
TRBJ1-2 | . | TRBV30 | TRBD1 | CAWSLDRGSGYTF | TGTGCCTGGAGTCTGGACAGGGGAAGCGGCTACACCTTC
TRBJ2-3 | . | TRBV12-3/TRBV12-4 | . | CASSGENADTQYF | TGTGCCAGCAGCGGTGAGAACGCAGATACGCAGTATTTT
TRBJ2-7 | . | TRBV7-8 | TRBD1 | CASSPYRIVGQGTYEQYF | TGTGCCAGCAGCCCGTACCGAATAGTGGGACAGGGGACCTACGAGCAGTACTTC
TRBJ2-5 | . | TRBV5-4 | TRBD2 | CASSPGTSQETQYF | TGTGCCAGCAGTCCCGGGACTAGCCAGGAGACCCAGTACTTC
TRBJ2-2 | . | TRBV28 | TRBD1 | CASSVQGFSRELFF | TGTGCCAGCAGTGTACAGGGGTTTAGTAGGGAGCTGTTTTTT
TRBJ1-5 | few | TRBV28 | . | CASSSTTGGLWGSNQPQHF | TGTGCCAGCAGCTCTACGACGGGGGGGCTTTGGGGAAGCAATCAGCCCCAGCATTTT
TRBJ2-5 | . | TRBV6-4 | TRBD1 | CASSDPDRLKTQYF | TGTGCCAGCAGTGACCCGGACAGGTTAAAGACCCAGTACTTC
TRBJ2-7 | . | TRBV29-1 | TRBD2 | CSVGSGKWEQYF | TGCAGCGTCGGTAGCGGGAAATGGGAGCAGTACTTC
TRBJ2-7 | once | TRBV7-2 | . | CASSLVPGASYEQYF | TGTGCCAGCAGCTTAGTGCCGGGTGCCTCCTACGAGCAGTACTTC
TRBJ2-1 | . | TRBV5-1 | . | CASSLGGRVNEQFF | TGCGCCAGCAGCTTGGGGGGGCGCGTAAATGAGCAGTTCTTC
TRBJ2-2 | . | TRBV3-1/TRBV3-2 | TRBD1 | CASSRQGMELFF | TGTGCCAGCAGTCGACAGGGCATGGAGCTGTTTTTT
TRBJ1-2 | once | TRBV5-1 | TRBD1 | CASSGTGGYGYTF | TGCGCCAGCAGCGGGACAGGGGGCTATGGCTACACCTTC
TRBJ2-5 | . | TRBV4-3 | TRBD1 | CASSPQQGGAETQYF | TGCGCCAGCAGCCCGCAACAGGGGGGTGCTGAGACCCAGTACTTC
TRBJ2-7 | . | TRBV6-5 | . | CASSQKGGYEQYF | TGTGCCAGCAGCCAAAAAGGGGGCTACGAGCAGTACTTC
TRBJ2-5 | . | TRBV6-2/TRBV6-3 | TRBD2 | CASSPIGLAEQETQYF | TGTGCCAGCAGTCCCATTGGACTAGCGGAACAAGAGACCCAGTACTTC
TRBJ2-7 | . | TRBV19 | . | CASDKGVCYEQYF | TGTGCCAGCGACAAGGGGGTTTGCTACGAGCAGTACTTC
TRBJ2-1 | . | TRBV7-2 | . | CASSLAADFYNEQFF | TGTGCCAGCAGCTTAGCGGCGGACTTTTACAATGAGCAGTTCTTC
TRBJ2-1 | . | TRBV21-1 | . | CASSKKQRGPYNEQFF | TGTGCCAGCAGCAAAAAGCAGCGGGGTCCCTACAATGAGCAGTTCTTC
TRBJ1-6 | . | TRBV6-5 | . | CASSYSGGNSPLHF | TGTGCCAGCAGTTACTCGGGGGGAAATTCACCCCTCCACTTT
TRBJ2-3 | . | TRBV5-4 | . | CATHTGSSTDTQYF | TGTGCCACACACACAGGTTCTAGCACAGATACGCAGTATTTT
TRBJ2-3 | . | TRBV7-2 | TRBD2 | CASSRGLAGGIRQYF | TGTGCCAGCAGCAGGGGACTAGCGGGAGGTATTAGGCAGTATTTT
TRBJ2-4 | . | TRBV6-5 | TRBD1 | CASSPQGAAKNIQYF | TGTGCCAGCAGCCCCCAGGGGGCGGCCAAAAACATTCAGTACTTC
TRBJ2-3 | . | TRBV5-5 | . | CASSGLLKDTQYF | TGTGCCAGCAGTGGACTACTGAAAGATACGCAGTATTTT
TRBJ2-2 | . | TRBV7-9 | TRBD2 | CASSRGVEVYNTGELFF | TGTGCCAGCAGCCGGGGGGTAGAGGTTTATAACACCGGGGAGCTGTTTTTT
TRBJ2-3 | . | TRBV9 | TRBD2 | CASSVVGGGTDTQYF | TGTGCCAGCAGCGTAGTGGGAGGGGGCACAGATACGCAGTATTTT
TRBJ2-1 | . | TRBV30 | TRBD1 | CAWTFPGQGREQFF | TGTGCCTGGACCTTCCCGGGACAGGGGCGGGAGCAGTTCTTC
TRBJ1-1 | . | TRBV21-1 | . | CASSKFFSGAANEAFF | TGTGCCAGCAGCAAATTTTTCAGCGGGGCAGCGAATGAAGCTTTCTTT
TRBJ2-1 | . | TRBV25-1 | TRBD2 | CASSEISGGTGFF | TGTGCCAGCAGTGAAATAAGCGGGGGGACGGGTTTCTTC
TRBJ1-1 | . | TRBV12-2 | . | CASRLAGPPNTEAFF | TGTGCAAGTCGCTTGGCGGGACCGCCGAACACTGAAGCTTTCTTT